This T cell receptor beta chain was retrieved from a study of identical twins. TCRdb called the 5' RACE reads again in MiXCR, with one record for every CDR3 protein. Among 640,000 or so distinct CDR3 sequences, roughly 6% were seen once, and the ten largest hold around 2%. Trimming took 1 base from V and 8 from J, leaving 9 bases between them. Germline V gene data show CDR1 as SQVTM and CDR2 as ANQGSEA. The CDR3 has 12 residues. This clonotype was detected many times. Its antigen is unknown. Study outcomes and limitations: Some out-of-frame alpha sequences were shared by twins, and these showed excess low generation probability. The models systematically underestimated how much out-of-frame TCR alpha was shared in monozygotic twins.

Sequencing input: naive T cells sorted from blood. This chain uses TRBV29-1 with TRBJ2-1; D is uncertain. The origin of this receptor is a man between 18 and 35 years old in good health. CDR3 residues: CSVEGSMDEQFF. CDR3 DNA sequence: TGCAGCGTTGAAGGGTCAATGGATGAGCAGTTCTTC.